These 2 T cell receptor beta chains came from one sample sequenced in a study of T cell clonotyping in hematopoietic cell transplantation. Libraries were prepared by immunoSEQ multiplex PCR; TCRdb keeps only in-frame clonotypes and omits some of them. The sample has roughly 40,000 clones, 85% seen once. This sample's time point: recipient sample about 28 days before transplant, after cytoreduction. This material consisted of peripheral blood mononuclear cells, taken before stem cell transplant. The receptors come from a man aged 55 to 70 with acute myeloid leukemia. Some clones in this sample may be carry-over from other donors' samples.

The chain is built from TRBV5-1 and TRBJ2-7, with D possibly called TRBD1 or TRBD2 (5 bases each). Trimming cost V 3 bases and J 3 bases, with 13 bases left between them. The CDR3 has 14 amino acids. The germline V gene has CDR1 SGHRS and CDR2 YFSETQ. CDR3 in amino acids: CASSSGTHDYEQYF. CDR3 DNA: TGCGCCAGCAGCTCCGGGACGCACGACTACGAGCAGTACTTC.

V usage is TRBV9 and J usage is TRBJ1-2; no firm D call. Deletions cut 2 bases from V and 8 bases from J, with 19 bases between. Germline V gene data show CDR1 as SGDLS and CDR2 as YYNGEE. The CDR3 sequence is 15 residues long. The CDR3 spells CASSVKPSSGWGYTF. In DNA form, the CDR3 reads TGTGCCAGCAGCGTTAAACCCTCATCGGGCTGGGGCTACACCTTC.